This T cell receptor beta chain is from a study of regulatory T cells in long-lasting Graves disease. Regarding time point: newly diagnosed GD, antithyroid drugs for less than 3 months. RNA isolated from PBMCs was used to make the TCR library. Unmatched junction bases numbered 14, after V lost 5 bases and J lost 6 bases. CDR1 and CDR2 (germline): LNHDA, SQIVND (reference sequence). CDR3 length: 16 residues. Broader study findings: There was favoring of TRBV28, TRBJ1-2 and TRBJ2-5 in persistent disease.

This clonotype was counted a few times. What it binds is not known. To make TCR beta libraries, researchers used iRepertoire HTBI primers and Arm-PCR of CDR3 regions. TCRdb itself ran the multiplex PCR reads through MiXCR, one entry per CDR3 protein. This sample has over 500,000 distinct CDR3 sequences, with around 15% found just once. This same sample was also taken into another study, of T cells in Graves' hyperthyroidism and ophthalmopathy.

Specimen: peripheral blood mononuclear cells (PBMCs), collected at new diagnosis, from a patient treated with antithyroid drugs. This clonotype originated in a man aged 18 to 29 with Graves disease. The rearrangement links TRBV19 to TRBJ1-1; 8 positions match TRBD1. The CDR3 loop is CASSARKGQENAEAFF. As DNA, the CDR3 is TGTGCCAGTAGTGCGCGTAAGGGACAGGAAAACGCTGAAGCTTTCTTT.